What follows is one T cell receptor beta chain and its context. The entry originates in a study of blood T cell repertoires in COVID-19. The V end was cut by 8 bases, the J end by 4 bases, with 12 bases between. Germline V gene lookup returns CDR1 MNHEY and CDR2 SMNVEV (reference sequence). The CDR3 covers 13 residues. The repertoire was sequenced with immunoSEQ multiplex PCR; TCRdb's copy has only in-frame clones and lacks some. The sample lists 250,000 to 350,000 clones, approximately 86% occurring once. The sample comprised peripheral blood. The TCR comes from a man aged 18 to 29 with active or convalescent COVID-19. The chain joins TRBV27 to TRBJ2-1, with TRBD1 as a possible D gene (6 bases). The CDR3 DNA reads TGTGCCAGCTATGGACAGCCATACAATGAGCAGTTCTTC. Translating it yields CASYGQPYNEQFF.